This T cell receptor beta chain was captured in a study of blood T cells in healthy people across ages. The study, taken as a whole, reports: Older age went with lower TCR beta diversity per million T cells, in a roughly linear way. Researchers report that TCR beta diversity correlated strongly with naive T cell percentage.

Sample-barcoded 5' priming and a J-beta primer mix drove a second PCR of roughly 6 to 12 cycles. Using its own MiXCR run on the 5' RACE reads, TCRdb lists one record per CDR3 protein. Counted here are 1,500,000 or so distinct CDR3 sequences, approximately 42% occurring once; the ten biggest clones make up over 3.5%. V was trimmed by 1 base and J by 3 bases, leaving 12 bases between them. Germline V CDR1 and CDR2: MGHDK, SYGVNS. This CDR3 comprises 16 residues. As to this clonotype: The antigen is undetermined.

The TCR comes from a woman between 18 and 30 years old in good health. The chain uses TRBV25-1 and TRBJ2-2; D gene ambiguous. The sample consisted of blood. The CDR3 nucleotides read TGTGCCAGCAGTGAATTTGTGGGTTTGGACACCGGGGAGCTGTTTTTT. As protein: CASSEFVGLDTGELFF.